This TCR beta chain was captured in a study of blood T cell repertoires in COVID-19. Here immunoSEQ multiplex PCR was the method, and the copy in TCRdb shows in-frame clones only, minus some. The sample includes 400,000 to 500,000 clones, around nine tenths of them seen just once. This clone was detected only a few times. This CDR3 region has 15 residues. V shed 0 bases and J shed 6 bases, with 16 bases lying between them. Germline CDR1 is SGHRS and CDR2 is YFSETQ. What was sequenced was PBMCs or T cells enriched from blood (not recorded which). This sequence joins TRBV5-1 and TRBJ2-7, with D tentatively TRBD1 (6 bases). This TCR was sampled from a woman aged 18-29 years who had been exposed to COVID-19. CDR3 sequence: CASSLVAQGTVEQYF. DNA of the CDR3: TGCGCCAGCAGCTTGGTGGCGCAGGGGACCGTCGAGCAGTACTTC.